The 24 T cell receptor beta chains in this list originate from one sample, sequenced in a study of blood T cell repertoires in COVID-19. Some clones are missing from TCRdb's copy, which holds only in-frame ones; the method was immunoSEQ multiplex PCR. The table shows approximately 300,000 clones, with 85% to 90% occurring only once. Material for sequencing was peripheral blood. These receptors came from a woman aged 45-65 years with COVID-19, enrolled during active disease.

The V call is TRBV7-9, the J call TRBJ1-3; the match to TRBD1 covers 9 bases. V gave up 1 base and J gave up 3 bases; unmatched junction bases: 1. Germline V gene lookup returns CDR1 SEHNR and CDR2 FQNEAQ (reference sequence). The CDR3 consists of 15 residues. CDR3: CASSLGGQGGNTIYF. For the CDR3, the DNA is TGTGCCAGCAGCTTAGGGGGACAGGGTGGAAACACCATATATTTT. Full variable domain (remainder filled in from reference TRBV7-9 and TRBJ1-3): DTGVSQNPRHKITKRGQNVTFRCDPISEHNRLYWYRQTLGQGPEFLTYFQNEAQLEKSRLLSDRFSAERPKGSFSTLEIQRTEQGDSAMYLCASSLGGQGGNTIYFGEGSWLTVV.

The chain recombines TRBV28 with TRBJ1-4; D perhaps matches TRBD1 (6 bases). Trimming shortened V by 10 bases and J by 7 bases, and 19 bases separated the two germline ends. This CDR3 is 14 amino acids long. Germline V CDR1 and CDR2: MDHEN, SYDVKM. CDR3 in DNA: TGTGCCACAAGGGGGGGGTCAGTTAGTGAAAAACTGTTTTTT. Translating gives CATRGGSVSEKLFF.

J is TRBJ2-7 and V is TRBV12-3 or TRBV12-4; no firm D call. Trimming took off 1 base at V and 7 bases at J, with 5 bases between the two ends. The CDR3 is 11 residues long. The CDR3 DNA is TGTGCCAGCAGTTTAGAACTAGAGCAGTACTTC. Its protein product is CASSLELEQYF.

The chain uses TRBV19 and TRBJ1-5; weak D call: TRBD1 (5 bases). This CDR3 is 16 amino acids long. V dropped 1 base and J dropped 2 bases, with 12 bases sitting between them. Germline loops: CDR1 LNHDA, CDR2 SQIVND (reference sequence). DNA for the CDR3: TGTGCCAGTAGTATAGTAACGGCAGGGCGCAATCAGCCCCAGCATTTT. Protein sequence: CASSIVTAGRNQPQHF. The full variable domain, with the rest looked up from reference TRBV19 and TRBJ1-5, is DGGITQSPKYLFRKEGQNVTLSCEQNLNHDAMYWYRQDPGQGLRLIYYSQIVNDFQKGDIAEGYSVSREKKESFPLTVTSAQKNPTAFYLCASSIVTAGRNQPQHFGDGTRLSIL.

J is TRBJ1-6 and V is TRBV27, with a tentative D call TRBD1 (6 bases). Germline CDR1 and CDR2: MNHEY and SMNVEV (reference sequence). Trimming left V 6 bases short and J 7 bases short, with 10 bases between. The CDR3 consists of 13 residues. CDR3 amino acids: CASRDTGNSPLHF. CDR3 nucleotide sequence: TGTGCCAGCAGGGACACAGGGAATTCACCCCTCCACTTT.

V gene TRBV30 combines with J gene TRBJ1-1; D gene ambiguous. This CDR3 has 13 amino acids. V lost 4 bases and J 5 bases, leaving 14 bases between the germline ends. Per the germline V gene, CDR1 is GTSNPN and CDR2 is SVGIG (reference sequence). CDR3 amino acids: CAWNVGVGTEAFF. The CDR3 DNA is TGTGCCTGGAACGTGGGCGTAGGAACTGAAGCTTTCTTT.

J is TRBJ1-2 and V is TRBV5-4; unclear D gene. Germline values: CDR1 SGHNT, CDR2 YYREEE (reference sequence). Trimming removed 4 bases from V and 5 bases from J, with 15 bases in between. The CDR3 totals 14 residues. The CDR3 loop is CASSPPNEGYGYTF. CDR3 coding DNA: TGTGCCAGCAGCCCCCCGAACGAGGGATATGGCTACACCTTC.

The chain combines TRBV6-2 or TRBV6-3 with TRBJ2-1; D remains unclear. With 2 bases removed from V and 10 bases from J, the gap between germline ends came to 12 bases. The CDR3 has 13 residues. Germline values: CDR1 MNHEY, CDR2 SVGEGT. CDR3 sequence reads: CASSYPPRLEQFF. CDR3 in DNA: TGTGCCAGCAGTTACCCCCCCCGACTCGAGCAGTTCTTC.

In regard to this clone: Other nucleotide sequences in the sample specify the same CDR3. This sequence joins TRBV29-1 and TRBJ2-1; TRBD2 aligns across 13 bases. The trim removed 7 bases at V and 6 bases at J, leaving 0 bases unmatched. This CDR3 has 12 amino acids. CDR1 is SQVTM and CDR2 is ANQGSEA in the germline V gene. The CDR3 coding sequence is TGCAGCGGGACTAGCGGGAGCAATGAGCAGTTCTTC. Protein: CSGTSGSNEQFF.

The CDR3 DNA reads TGTGCCAGTAGTATTGGGCGGGGGAGCACAGATACGCAGTATTTT. Its protein product is CASSIGRGSTDTQYF. The rearrangement joins TRBV19 to TRBJ2-3; 7 bases map to TRBD2. The CDR3 has 15 residues. Germline trimming cut 3 bases from V and 0 bases from J; bases unmatched to any gene: 3. CDR1 is LNHDA, CDR2 SQIVND, per germline (reference sequence).

This chain joins TRBV10-2 and TRBJ2-7; tentative D call: TRBD2 (6 bases). The germline V gene has CDR1 WSHSY and CDR2 SAAADI. The CDR3 sequence is 15 residues long. The ends were cut back, 6 bases at V and 2 bases at J, with 17 bases in the middle. The CDR3 reads CASRSPGLGTYEQYF. Here the CDR3 DNA reads TGCGCCAGCAGGAGCCCGGGACTCGGAACCTACGAGCAGTACTTC.

The J gene is TRBJ2-1, the V gene TRBV6-6; 7 nucleotides match TRBD2. Germline CDR1 is MNHNY and CDR2 is SVGAGI (reference sequence). V lost 6 bases to trimming and J lost 7 bases; unmatched junction nucleotides: 15. The CDR3 extends over 16 amino acids. In DNA, the CDR3 is TGTGCCAGCAGCCCCAGGTCGGGCGGGAGTCGGAATGAGCAGTTCTTC. This translates into CASSPRSGGSRNEQFF.

The chain is built from TRBV11-2 and TRBJ1-3, with 9 nucleotides matching TRBD1. The CDR3 spans 13 residues. The germline V gene has CDR1 SGHAT and CDR2 FQNNGV. Unmatched junction bases numbered 4, after V lost 5 bases and J lost 8 bases. CDR3 in DNA: TGTGCCAGCAGCGCCGACAGGGGGGACACCATATATTTT. Residues: CASSADRGDTIYF.

CDR3 in DNA: TGTGCCAGCAGTTATGCCACAGGCTCCTACGAGCAGTACTTC. Residues: CASSYATGSYEQYF. V and J are TRBV6-2 or TRBV6-3 and TRBJ2-7; perhaps TRBD1 as D (5 bases). V was trimmed by 3 bases and J by 0 bases, leaving 9 bases between them. The CDR3 spans 14 residues. The germline V gene encodes CDR1 MNHEY and CDR2 SVGEGT.

V gene TRBV6-1 combines with J gene TRBJ1-2; D ambiguous. Looked up from germline, CDR1 is MNHNS and CDR2 is SASEGT. The CDR3 contains 14 residues. Trimming removed 2 bases from V and 4 bases from J, with 11 bases in between. CDR3 DNA: TGTGCCAGCAGTGAACGGGGAGACGGCTATGGCTACACCTTC. This gives the protein CASSERGDGYGYTF.

The chain recombines TRBV10-3 with TRBJ2-1; D may be TRBD1 (6 bases). Germline V gives CDR1 ENHRY, CDR2 SYGVKD. V was shortened by 10 bases and J by 2 bases, with 15 bases between the two germline ends. The CDR3 is 14 amino acids. CDR3 in amino acids: CATQGTPTYNEQFF. DNA of the CDR3: TGTGCCACCCAGGGGACACCTACCTACAATGAGCAGTTCTTC.

This chain connects TRBV3-1 (or the pseudogene TRBV3-2) to TRBJ1-1; 7 nucleotides match TRBD1. The V gene's germline CDR1 is LGHDT and CDR2 YNNKEL (reference sequence). The ends lost 3 bases at V and 5 bases at J; junction bases unmatched: 9. CDR3 length: 15 amino acids. CDR3 region: CASSQVMTGRTEAFF. CDR3 nucleotide sequence: TGTGCCAGCAGCCAGGTAATGACAGGGAGGACTGAAGCTTTCTTT.

The J gene is TRBJ2-5, the V gene TRBV2; TRBD1 might be the D (6 bases). Trimming stripped 4 bases from V and 1 base from J, with 13 bases between. CDR3 size: 15 residues. The germline CDR1 and CDR2 sequences are SNHLY and FYNNEI. Here the CDR3 reads CASSGGLGSQETQYF. DNA of the CDR3: TGTGCCAGCAGTGGGGGGCTAGGGAGCCAAGAGACCCAGTACTTC.

The chain joins TRBV28 to TRBJ1-5; no clear D. Germline V gene data show CDR1 as MDHEN and CDR2 as SYDVKM. V was pared by 6 bases and J by 2 bases, with 5 bases between. The CDR3 is made up of 12 amino acids. The CDR3: CASRERNQPQHF. CDR3 in DNA: TGTGCCAGCAGGGAGCGCAATCAGCCCCAGCATTTT. Filled out from reference TRBV28 and TRBJ1-5, the complete variable domain reads DVKVTQSSRYLVKRTGEKVFLECVQDMDHENMFWYRQDPGLGLRLIYFSYDVKMKEKGDIPEGYSVSREKKERFSLILESASTNQTSMYLCASRERNQPQHFGDGTRLSIL.

Concerning this clone itself: Other nucleotide sequences from this sample produce the same CDR3. The chain's CDR3 is CASSLDSAGGETQYF. The CDR3 DNA sequence: TGTGCCAGCAGCTTAGATAGTGCGGGAGGAGAGACCCAGTACTTC. The V gene is TRBV11-2, the J gene TRBJ2-5; TRBD2 agrees at 8 bases. V trimming: 0 bases; J trimming: 4 bases; junction bases outside the gene matches: 4. The germline gives CDR1 SGHAT, CDR2 FQNNGV. The CDR3 loop spans 15 amino acids.

This chain uses TRBV19 with TRBJ2-3; 7 bases line up with TRBD1. V lost 3 bases to trimming and J lost 2 bases; unmatched junction nucleotides: 8. This CDR3 is built from 16 residues. The germline V gene has CDR1 LNHDA and CDR2 SQIVND (reference sequence). The CDR3, as DNA: TGTGCCAGTAGTATTACAGGGGTGGGCCTCACAGATACGCAGTATTTT. Translated: CASSITGVGLTDTQYF.

The chain employs TRBV18 and TRBJ1-1; D not certain. Looked up from germline, CDR1 is KGHSH and CDR2 is LQKENI. CDR3 length equals 13 residues. Trimming left V 3 bases short and J 0 bases short, with 5 bases between. The CDR3 DNA sequence: TGTGCCAGCTCACCCCTTATGAACACTGAAGCTTTCTTT. As protein: CASSPLMNTEAFF.

This clone appeared a single time. The V gene is TRBV5-4, the J gene TRBJ2-2; D might be TRBD2 (6 bases). Trimming shortened V by 10 bases and J by 4 bases, and 17 bases separated the two germline ends. The CDR3 extends over 14 amino acids. Germline values: CDR1 SGHNT, CDR2 YYREEE (reference sequence). Here the CDR3 DNA reads TGTGCCTTCGTGGAGGGAGTGGGCACCGGGGAGCTGTTTTTT. It is translated as CAFVEGVGTGELFF.

This rearrangement joins TRBV7-3 to TRBJ2-2; the match to TRBD2 covers 11 bases. Germline V gene data show CDR1 as SGHTA and CDR2 as FQGTGA. V was clipped by 1 base and J by 4 bases; unmatched bases: 8. The CDR3 contains 18 residues. As DNA, the CDR3 is TGTGCCAGCAGCTTAAATCTAGCGGGAGGACCCCCCACCGGGGAGCTGTTTTTT. Translation: CASSLNLAGGPPTGELFF. The complete variable domain, with remaining parts taken from reference TRBV7-3 and TRBJ2-2, reads GAGVSQTPSNKVTEKGKYVELRCDPISGHTALYWYRQSLGQGPEFLIYFQGTGAADDSGLPNDRFFAVRPEGSVSTLKIQRTERGDSAVYLCASSLNLAGGPPTGELFFGEGSRLTVL.